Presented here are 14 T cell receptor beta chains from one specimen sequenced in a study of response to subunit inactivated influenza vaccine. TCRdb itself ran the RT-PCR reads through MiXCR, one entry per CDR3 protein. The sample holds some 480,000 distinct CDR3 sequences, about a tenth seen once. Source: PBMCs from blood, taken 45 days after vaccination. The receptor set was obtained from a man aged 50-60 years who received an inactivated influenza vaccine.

CDR3 sequence: CASSLVGLDEQFF. In nucleotides, the CDR3 is TGTGCCAGCAGTCTAGTTGGGTTGGATGAGCAGTTCTTC. V is TRBV12-3 or TRBV12-4 and J is TRBJ2-1; D is undetermined. This CDR3 region has 13 residues. V lost 5 bases to trimming and J lost 8 bases, with 13 bases between them.

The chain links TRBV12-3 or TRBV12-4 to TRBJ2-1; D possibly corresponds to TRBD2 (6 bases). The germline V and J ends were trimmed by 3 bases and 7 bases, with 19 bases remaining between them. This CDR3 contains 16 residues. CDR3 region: CASSFTRRGHLNEQFF. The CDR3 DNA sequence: TGTGCCAGCAGTTTCACACGGCGGGGCCATTTGAATGAGCAGTTCTTC.

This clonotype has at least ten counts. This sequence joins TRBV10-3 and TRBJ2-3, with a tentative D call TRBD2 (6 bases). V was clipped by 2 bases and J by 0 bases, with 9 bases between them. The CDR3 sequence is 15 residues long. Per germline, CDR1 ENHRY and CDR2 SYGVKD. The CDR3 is CAISERSGSTDTQYF. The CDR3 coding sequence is TGTGCCATCAGTGAGAGAAGCGGGAGCACAGATACGCAGTATTTT.

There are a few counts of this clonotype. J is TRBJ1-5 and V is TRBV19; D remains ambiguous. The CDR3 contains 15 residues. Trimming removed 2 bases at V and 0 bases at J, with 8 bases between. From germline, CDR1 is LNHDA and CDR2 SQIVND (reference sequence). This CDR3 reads CASSITSNSNQPQHF. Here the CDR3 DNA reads TGTGCCAGTAGTATAACTAGTAATAGCAATCAGCCCCAGCATTTT. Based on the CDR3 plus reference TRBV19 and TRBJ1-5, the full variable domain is DGGITQSPKYLFRKEGQNVTLSCEQNLNHDAMYWYRQDPGQGLRLIYYSQIVNDFQKGDIAEGYSVSREKKESFPLTVTSAQKNPTAFYLCASSITSNSNQPQHFGDGTRLSIL.

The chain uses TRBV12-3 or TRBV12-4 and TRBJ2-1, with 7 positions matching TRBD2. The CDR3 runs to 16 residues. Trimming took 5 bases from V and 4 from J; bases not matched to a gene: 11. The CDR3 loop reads CASSPVTSARYNEQFF. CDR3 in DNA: TGTGCCAGCAGTCCGGTAACTAGCGCCAGATACAATGAGCAGTTCTTC.

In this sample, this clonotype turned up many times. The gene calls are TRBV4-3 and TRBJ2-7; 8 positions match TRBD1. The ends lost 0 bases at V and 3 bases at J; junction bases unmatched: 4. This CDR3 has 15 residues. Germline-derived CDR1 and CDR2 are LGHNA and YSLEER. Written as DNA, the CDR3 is TGCGCCAGCAGCCAAGAACGGACAGGGAACTACGAGCAGTACTTC. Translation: CASSQERTGNYEQYF.

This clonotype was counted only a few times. CDR3 region: CSASYPSAGGTDTQYF. In DNA, the CDR3 is TGCAGTGCTAGTTACCCCTCAGCGGGGGGAACAGATACGCAGTATTTT. The rearrangement joins TRBV20-1 to TRBJ2-3; 9 bases are a match to TRBD2. Germline V gene lookup returns CDR1 DFQATT and CDR2 SNEGSKA (reference sequence). The J segment lost 3 bases and the V segment lost 3 bases, leaving 10 bases of the junction unmatched. The CDR3 length is 16 residues.

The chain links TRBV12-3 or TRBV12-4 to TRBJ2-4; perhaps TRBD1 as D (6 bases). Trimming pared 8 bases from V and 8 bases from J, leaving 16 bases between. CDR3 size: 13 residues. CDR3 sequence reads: CASGRTAGDIQYF. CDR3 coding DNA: TGTGCCAGCGGGCGTACGGCAGGGGACATTCAGTACTTC.

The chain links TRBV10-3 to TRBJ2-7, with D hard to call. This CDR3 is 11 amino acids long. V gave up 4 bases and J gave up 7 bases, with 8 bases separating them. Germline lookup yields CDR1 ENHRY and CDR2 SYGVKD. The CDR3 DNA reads TGTGCCATCAGTGTCTCGCTAGAGCAGTACTTC. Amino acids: CAISVSLEQYF.

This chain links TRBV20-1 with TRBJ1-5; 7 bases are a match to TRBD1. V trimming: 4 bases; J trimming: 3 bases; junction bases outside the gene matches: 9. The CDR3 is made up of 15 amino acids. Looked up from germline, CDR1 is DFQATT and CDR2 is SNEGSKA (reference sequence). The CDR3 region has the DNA TGCAGTGCTACCACCCGGACAGGCTACAATCAGCCCCAGCATTTT. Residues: CSATTRTGYNQPQHF.

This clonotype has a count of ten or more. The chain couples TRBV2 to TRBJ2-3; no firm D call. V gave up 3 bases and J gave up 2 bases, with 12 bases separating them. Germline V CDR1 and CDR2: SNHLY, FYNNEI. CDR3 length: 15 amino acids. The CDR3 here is CASSEILEPTDTQYF. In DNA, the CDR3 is TGTGCCAGCAGTGAGATACTTGAGCCCACAGATACGCAGTATTTT.

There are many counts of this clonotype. This chain's CDR3 is CASSLTGTGARGYTF. CDR3 nucleotides: TGTGCCAGCAGTTTGACCGGGACAGGGGCTCGGGGCTACACCTTC. The rearrangement joins TRBV6-5 to TRBJ1-2, with 10 bases matching TRBD1. The V gene's germline CDR1 is MNHEY and CDR2 SVGAGI. V was clipped by 4 bases and J by 8 bases; unmatched bases: 10. The CDR3 runs to 15 residues.

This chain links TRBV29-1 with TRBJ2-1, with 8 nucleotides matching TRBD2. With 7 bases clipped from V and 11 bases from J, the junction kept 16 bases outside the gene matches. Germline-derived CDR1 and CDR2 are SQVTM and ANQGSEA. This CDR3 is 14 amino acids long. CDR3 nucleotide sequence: TGCAGCGCCGAGTCTCCGAGCGGGAGACCAAAGCAGTTCTTC. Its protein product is CSAESPSGRPKQFF.

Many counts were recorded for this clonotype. The CDR3 loop is CASKPGQENNEQFF. CDR3 DNA sequence: TGCGCCAGTAAACCGGGACAGGAGAACAATGAGCAGTTCTTC. This chain links TRBV5-1 with TRBJ2-1, with 8 bases lining up with TRBD1. V trimming: 8 bases; J trimming: 5 bases; junction bases outside the gene matches: 9. The CDR3 length is 14 residues. The germline gives CDR1 SGHRS, CDR2 YFSETQ.